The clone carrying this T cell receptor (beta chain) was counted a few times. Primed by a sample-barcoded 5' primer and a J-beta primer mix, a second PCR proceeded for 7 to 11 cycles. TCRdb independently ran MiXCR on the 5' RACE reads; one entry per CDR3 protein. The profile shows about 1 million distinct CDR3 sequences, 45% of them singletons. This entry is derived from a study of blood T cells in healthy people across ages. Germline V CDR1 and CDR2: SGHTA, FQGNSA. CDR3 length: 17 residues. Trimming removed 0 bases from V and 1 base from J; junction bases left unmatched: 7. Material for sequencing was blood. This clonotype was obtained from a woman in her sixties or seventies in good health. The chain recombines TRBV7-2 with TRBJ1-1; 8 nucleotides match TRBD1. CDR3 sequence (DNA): TGTGCCAGCAGCTTAGCGGGCAGGGGGCAGGGGAACACTGAAGCTTTCTTT. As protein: CASSLAGRGQGNTEAFF.